This TCR beta chain was identified during a study of T cells in Graves' hyperthyroidism and ophthalmopathy. This clonotype turned up a few times. J gave up 6 bases and V 5 bases, and 8 bases lay outside the gene matches. This CDR3 is built from 15 residues. Per germline, CDR1 SNHLY and CDR2 FYNNEI. Amplified TCR beta CDR3 regions came from RNA transcripts. Using the HTBI primer set, a first-round RT-PCR was run on the TCR CDR3. TCRdb recomputed calls from the multiplex PCR reads with MiXCR, one row per CDR3 protein. The repertoire holds over 650,000 distinct CDR3 sequences, roughly 45% seen once, with more than 7% in the top ten.

The gene calls are TRBV2 and TRBJ1-5; 9 bases are a match to TRBD1. The sample taken for sequencing was peripheral blood or thyroid tissue (not recorded which). The receptor was derived from an adult man with Graves' disease, either hyperthyroidism or ophthalmopathy (not recorded which). CDR3 in amino acids: CASSPDRGSRQPQHF. CDR3 DNA: TGTGCCAGCAGTCCGGACAGGGGTAGTCGTCAGCCCCAGCATTTT.